This TCR beta chain comes out of a study of blood T cell repertoires in COVID-19. Study-wide context: PBMCs, B-cell-depleted T cells, or T cells were the source of the cDNA or gDNA that made up the material.

The authors' processing: Amplifying reference gene primers gave estimates of nucleated cell counts. This table comes from immunoSEQ multiplex PCR, and its TCRdb copy is limited to in-frame clones, with some not included. That table furnishes V, J and clone size, whereas the DNA furnished D and trimming. The table shows 200,000 to 300,000 clones, with around nine tenths occurring only once. Germline V lookup: CDR1 SGDLS, CDR2 YYNGEE. The CDR3 sequence is 16 residues long. V gave up 0 bases and J gave up 6 bases, with 16 bases separating them. Sequencing was done on a sample of PBMCs or T cells enriched from blood (not recorded which). This TCR came from a woman aged 18-29 years who had recovered from COVID-19. The V and J genes are TRBV9 and TRBJ2-1; no firm D call. CDR3 amino acids: CASSVELLNSGNEQFF. DNA for the CDR3: TGTGCCAGCAGCGTAGAACTTTTAAACAGTGGCAATGAGCAGTTCTTC.